This TCR beta chain emerged from a study of blood T cells in healthy people across ages. Whole-study findings and limits: Without sorted subsets, naive and antigen-experienced compartments could not be conclusively compared. Comparison with aged donors showed that long-lived donors had more naive CD4+ cells and higher diversity.

Trimming cost V 5 bases and J 7 bases; bases outside gene matches: 16. This CDR3 region has 17 residues. Germline V gene sequence: CDR1 MNHEY, CDR2 SMNVEV (reference sequence). This clonotype was recorded a few times. The antigen remains unidentified. Then a second PCR, running about 7 to 11 cycles, was carried out with a sample-barcoded 5' primer and a J-beta primer mix. TCRdb re-called the 5' RACE reads through MiXCR, storing one row per CDR3 protein. Here the sample spans 800,000 or so distinct CDR3 sequences, more than 20% being singletons. Separately, the same data were catalogued under a study of T cells of mothers and their children. That work states: Healthy Caucasian mothers, a few in number, and their six children were the donors.

The genes are TRBV27 and TRBJ1-1; 10 bases match TRBD1. The receptor comes from a boy younger than 18 in good health. The source material was blood. CDR3 in amino acids: CASSITFPGQGWFEAFF. The CDR3 nucleotides read TGTGCCAGCAGTATCACATTTCCGGGACAGGGGTGGTTTGAAGCTTTCTTT.